Listed below are T cell receptor beta chains from one sample, sequenced in a study of blood T cell repertoires in COVID-19. Repertoires were generated with immunoSEQ multiplex PCR, while TCRdb's copy carries only in-frame clones and drops some. This table has some 200,000 clones, approximately 88% appearing once. The sequenced sample was PBMCs or T cells enriched from blood (not recorded which). These receptors were taken from a young man with acute COVID-19. The CDR3 runs from the conserved cysteine through the conserved F or W. The order of the fields is J gene, clone size, V gene, D gene, CDR3 protein, CDR3 DNA. The D gene is left open where the match is weak. Part of the rows lack a size; the others show once, few, many or a class for expanded clones.

>TRBJ2-6|.|TRBV18|.
CASSPSPPGANVLTF
TGTGCCAGCTCACCCAGTCCACCCGGGGCCAACGTCCTGACTTTC
>TRBJ1-1|.|TRBV12-5|TRBD1
CASGRNRQGTEAFF
TGTGCTAGTGGACGTAACCGACAGGGGACTGAAGCTTTCTTT
>TRBJ1-6|.|TRBV7-2|.
CASSLRRDGVYNSPLHF
TGTGCCAGCAGCCTCAGACGGGATGGCGTCTATAATTCACCCCTCCACTTT
>TRBJ1-1|.|TRBV4-3|.
CASSHTKEGPTEAFF
TGCGCCAGCAGCCACACTAAGGAGGGACCCACTGAAGCTTTCTTT
>TRBJ1-5|.|TRBV27|.
CASSHRGNQPQHF
TGTGCCAGCAGCCACAGGGGCAATCAGCCCCAGCATTTT
>TRBJ2-7|.|TRBV12-3/TRBV12-4|TRBD2
CASSRAGVSEQYF
TGTGCCAGCAGTCGAGCGGGAGTGAGCGAGCAGTACTTC
>TRBJ1-2|.|TRBV27|TRBD1
CASSDRDYGYTF
TGTGCCAGCAGTGACAGGGACTATGGCTACACCTTC
>TRBJ1-2|.|TRBV5-1|TRBD1
CASSLDVGTGSSYTF
TGCGCCAGCAGCTTGGATGTTGGGACAGGGAGTTCCTACACCTTC
>TRBJ2-1|.|TRBV29-1|TRBD2
CSVELAASYNEQFF
TGCAGCGTTGAACTAGCGGCGTCCTACAATGAGCAGTTCTTC
>TRBJ2-1|.|TRBV30|.
CAWSVGFSIDEQFF
TGTGCCTGGAGTGTAGGATTTAGCATCGATGAGCAGTTCTTC
>TRBJ2-1|.|TRBV19|.
CASSTQVKSIDNEQFF
TGTGCCAGTAGTACTCAAGTTAAGTCCATAGACAATGAGCAGTTCTTC
>TRBJ1-6|.|TRBV27|.
CASSFVTGANSPLHF
TGTGCCAGCAGTTTTGTAACGGGAGCTAATTCACCCCTCCACTTT
>TRBJ1-1|.|TRBV28|.
CASSFGAGAINTEAFF
TGTGCCAGCAGTTTCGGTGCAGGGGCAATAAACACTGAAGCTTTCTTT
>TRBJ2-7|.|TRBV5-6|.
CASSLVAGMDYEQYF
TGTGCCAGCAGCTTGGTTGCGGGAATGGACTACGAGCAGTACTTC
>TRBJ2-1|.|TRBV9|TRBD2
CASSALKGLAGVNEQFF
TGTGCCAGCAGCGCCCTGAAGGGACTAGCGGGAGTGAATGAGCAGTTCTTC
>TRBJ1-2|.|TRBV28|TRBD1
CASSLGLGQLYGYTF
TGTGCCAGCAGTTTAGGCTTGGGACAGCTCTATGGCTACACCTTC
>TRBJ2-1|.|TRBV3-1/TRBV3-2|.
CASSQEPEGGYNEQFF
TGTGCCAGCAGCCAAGAGCCCGAGGGGGGGTACAATGAGCAGTTCTTC
>TRBJ1-1|.|TRBV7-9|TRBD1
CASSGTGEGTEAFF
TGTGCCAGCAGTGGGACAGGGGAAGGGACTGAAGCTTTCTTT
>TRBJ2-2|once|TRBV4-1|.
CASSQSQGVTGELFF
TGCGCCAGCAGCCAATCGCAAGGAGTCACCGGGGAGCTGTTTTTT
>TRBJ1-1|.|TRBV6-2/TRBV6-3|TRBD1
CASSQARTGGTEAFF
TGTGCCAGCAGCCAAGCGCGGACAGGGGGGACTGAAGCTTTCTTT
>TRBJ1-3|.|TRBV18|.
CASSQNAGDSGNTIYF
TGTGCCAGCTCCCAAAACGCGGGCGACTCTGGAAACACCATATATTTT
>TRBJ2-3|.|TRBV7-2|.
CASSLLGVGTDTQYF
TGTGCCAGCAGCCTCCTCGGGGTTGGCACAGATACGCAGTATTTT
>TRBJ1-2|.|TRBV2|.
CASSERQGYGYTF
TGTGCCAGCAGTGAACGGCAGGGCTATGGCTACACCTTC
>TRBJ1-1|.|TRBV5-8|TRBD1
CASSKRKQGAWTNTEAFF
TGTGCCAGCAGTAAACGAAAACAGGGGGCTTGGACGAACACTGAAGCTTTCTTT
>TRBJ2-2|.|TRBV11-2|TRBD2
CASSSWTSGKGYTGELFF
TGTGCCAGCAGCTCATGGACTAGCGGGAAGGGGTACACCGGGGAGCTGTTTTTT
>TRBJ1-2|once|TRBV7-9|TRBD1
CASSMGQGAWGYTF
TGTGCCAGCAGCATGGGACAGGGGGCTTGGGGCTACACCTTC
>TRBJ2-1|.|TRBV10-1|.
CASSEKVGIRGNEQFF
TGCGCCAGCAGTGAGAAGGTCGGAATCCGAGGTAATGAGCAGTTCTTC
>TRBJ2-5|.|TRBV27|.
CASSPGLQETQYF
TGTGCCAGCAGTCCGGGACTCCAAGAGACCCAGTACTTC
>TRBJ1-2|once|TRBV7-8|.
CASSLDTQIFGYTF
TGTGCCAGCAGCCTCGACACCCAGATTTTTGGCTACACCTTC
>TRBJ2-1|.|TRBV5-1|TRBD2
CASSLGGTGLGTEQFF
TGCGCCAGCAGCTTGGGCGGGACGGGACTAGGTACTGAGCAGTTCTTC
>TRBJ2-7|.|TRBV25-1|.
CASSDPRDYEQYF
TGTGCCAGCAGTGATCCCAGGGACTACGAGCAGTACTTC
>TRBJ1-5|few|TRBV5-1|.
CASSLGVPSNQPQHF
TGCGCCAGCAGCTTAGGGGTTCCGAGCAATCAGCCCCAGCATTTT
>TRBJ2-2|.|TRBV6-5|TRBD2
CASSYTGGGELFF
TGTGCCAGCAGTTACACGGGAGGCGGGGAGCTGTTTTTT
>TRBJ2-1|once|TRBV10-3|.
CAISESDSARLRNEQFF
TGTGCCATCAGTGAGTCGGACTCGGCAAGATTGAGGAATGAGCAGTTCTTC
>TRBJ2-5|once|TRBV28|TRBD2
CAGSGGRVWETQYF
TGTGCCGGGTCTGGCGGGAGAGTATGGGAGACCCAGTACTTC
>TRBJ1-1|few|TRBV28|.
CASGEGTKAFF
TGTGCCAGCGGGGAGGGGACAAAAGCTTTCTTT
>TRBJ1-2|.|TRBV28|.
CASRLAEGPYYGYTF
TGTGCCAGCAGACTCGCGGAGGGCCCTTACTATGGCTACACCTTC
>TRBJ2-2|.|TRBV7-3|TRBD1
CASSPDRVDTGELFF
TGTGCCAGCAGCCCCGACAGGGTGGACACCGGGGAGCTGTTTTTT
>TRBJ1-1|.|TRBV5-1|.
CASSGLDRNTEAFF
TGCGCCAGCAGCGGATTGGACAGGAACACTGAAGCTTTCTTT
>TRBJ1-1|.|TRBV7-2|.
CASSLRHDTEAFF
TGTGCCAGCAGCTTGAGGCACGACACTGAAGCTTTCTTT
>TRBJ1-3|.|TRBV10-3|.
CAISVAGEGNTIYF
TGTGCCATCAGTGTAGCGGGAGAGGGAAACACCATATATTTT
>TRBJ1-2|.|TRBV6-6|TRBD1
CASSNQRQGWYGYTF
TGTGCCAGCAGTAACCAGAGACAGGGCTGGTATGGCTACACCTTC
>TRBJ1-6|.|TRBV28|.
CASSSPAGVNSPLHF
TGTGCCAGCAGTTCCCCCGCGGGGGTCAATTCACCCCTCCACTTT
>TRBJ2-7|.|TRBV12-3/TRBV12-4|.
CASSPGSYEQYF
TGTGCCAGCAGTCCGGGCTCCTACGAGCAGTACTTC
>TRBJ2-2|.|TRBV4-3|TRBD1
CASSQGQGGDGELFF
TGCGCCAGCAGCCAGGGACAGGGTGGGGACGGGGAGCTGTTTTTT
>TRBJ2-2|.|TRBV10-1|.
CASSGRRSPTGELFF
TGCGCCAGCAGTGGGAGACGATCACCCACCGGGGAGCTGTTTTTT
>TRBJ2-1|.|TRBV24-1|TRBD2
CATSDPGTSGRRSYNEQFF
TGTGCCACCAGTGATCCCGGGACTAGCGGGAGAAGGTCCTACAATGAGCAGTTCTTC
>TRBJ2-1|.|TRBV7-8|TRBD2
CASYSGISLLYNEQFF
TGTGCCAGTTATAGCGGGATCTCCCTTCTTTACAATGAGCAGTTCTTC
>TRBJ1-6|once|TRBV30|.
CAWSVQRNSPLHF
TGTGCCTGGAGTGTCCAGAGGAATTCACCCCTCCACTTT
>TRBJ2-5|.|TRBV25-1|.
CASSEGQGSRQETQYF
TGTGCCAGCAGTGAAGGTCAGGGTAGTCGCCAAGAGACCCAGTACTTC
>TRBJ2-3|once|TRBV4-1|.
CASSQVRVGSTDTQYF
TGCGCCAGCAGCCAAGTACGGGTAGGGAGTACAGATACGCAGTATTTT
>TRBJ2-2|.|TRBV28|.
CASDRENTGELFF
TGTGCCAGCGATAGAGAGAACACCGGGGAGCTGTTTTTT
>TRBJ2-5|.|TRBV24-1|TRBD1
CATSDWGQAQETQYF
TGTGCCACCAGTGATTGGGGACAGGCCCAAGAGACCCAGTACTTC
>TRBJ2-1|.|TRBV4-2|.
CASSQESPGDGRRSEQFF
TGTGCCAGCAGCCAAGAGAGCCCGGGGGATGGCCGGAGGAGTGAGCAGTTCTTC
>TRBJ2-1|.|TRBV5-8|TRBD2
CASRSVTSGRAGEQFF
TGTGCCAGCAGATCGGTAACTAGCGGGAGGGCCGGTGAGCAGTTCTTC
>TRBJ2-1|.|TRBV7-4|TRBD2
CASSSPPGREAYNEQFF
TGTGCCAGCAGCTCCCCTCCGGGGCGGGAGGCCTACAATGAGCAGTTCTTC
>TRBJ2-5|.|TRBV7-8|.
CASSLEGRETQYF
TGTGCCAGCAGCTTAGAGGGGCGGGAGACCCAGTACTTC
>TRBJ1-5|.|TRBV28|TRBD1
CATGQGSQPQHF
TGTGCCACCGGACAGGGGAGTCAGCCCCAGCATTTT